Each of the 27 T cell receptor beta chains below was sequenced from the same sample in a study of identical twins. Each CDR3 protein is one row after TCRdb ran MiXCR on the 5' RACE reads. The data show roughly 690,000 distinct CDR3 sequences, 21% seen once. These data also formed part of another study, on T cells expressing NK-cell markers.

The sample consisted of PBMCs. These receptors were taken from a woman aged 18 to 35 in good health.

The chain is built from TRBV6-1 and TRBJ1-2; D remains ambiguous. The V and J ends lost 7 bases and 6 bases respectively, with 18 bases between them. CDR1 is MNHNS, CDR2 SASEGT, per germline. The CDR3 runs 14 residues. The CDR3 reads CASTEPGIGHGYTF. CDR3 DNA: TGTGCCAGCACCGAACCCGGGATCGGACATGGCTACACCTTC.

This chain joins TRBV25-1 and TRBJ1-4, with D maybe TRBD1 (6 bases). The CDR3 contains 14 residues. The V gene lost 6 bases and the J gene lost 6 bases, with 14 bases spanning the gap. Germline lookup yields CDR1 MGHDK and CDR2 SYGVNS. The CDR3 DNA reads as TGTGCCAGCAGAGACAGGTTCGGCGATGAAAAACTGTTTTTT. This codes for CASRDRFGDEKLFF.

The rearrangement links TRBV12-3 or TRBV12-4 to TRBJ2-1, with a weak D call TRBD2 (6 bases). Deletions cut 7 bases from V and 4 bases from J, with 17 bases between. The CDR3 sequence is 15 residues long. The CDR3 bases are TGTGCCAGCACGGTACTAGCCTCGCGATACAATGAGCAGTTCTTC. This translates into CASTVLASRYNEQFF.

The rearrangement links TRBV20-1 to TRBJ1-2; the D is unclear. V lost 0 bases, J lost 8 bases, and 16 bases lay in between. The germline CDR1 and CDR2 sequences are DFQATT and SNEGSKA (reference sequence). The CDR3 runs 14 residues. The CDR3 nucleotides are TGCAGTGCTAGAGATGGCAGCCCCCATGGCGGCTACACCTTC. This translates into CSARDGSPHGGYTF.

A few counts support this clonotype. This rearrangement joins TRBV20-1 to TRBJ2-5; 9 bases align to TRBD2. Per the germline V gene, CDR1 is DFQATT and CDR2 is SNEGSKA (reference sequence). CDR3 size: 15 residues. V was clipped by 3 bases and J by 2 bases; unmatched bases: 7. Here the CDR3 reads CSASGAAGGQETQYF. The CDR3 DNA reads as TGCAGTGCTAGCGGCGCAGCGGGAGGTCAAGAGACCCAGTACTTC.

This clonotype appeared a few times. The CDR3 is CASSLAVGSLYEQYF. In DNA, the CDR3 is TGCGCCAGCAGCTTGGCCGTCGGGAGTCTCTACGAGCAGTACTTC. V usage is TRBV5-1 and J usage is TRBJ2-7; a possible D gene is TRBD2 (6 bases). Germline V gives CDR1 SGHRS, CDR2 YFSETQ. CDR3 length: 15 residues. Trimming stripped 0 bases from V and 3 bases from J, with 13 bases between.

This clonotype was seen more than once but under ten times. This chain joins TRBV20-1 and TRBJ2-4, with 8 bases fitting TRBD1. This CDR3 contains 13 residues. Germline V lookup: CDR1 DFQATT, CDR2 SNEGSKA (reference sequence). V trimming: 5 bases; J trimming: 1 base; junction bases outside the gene matches: 1. CDR3 protein: CSARTGAKNIQYF. CDR3 in DNA: TGCAGTGCTCGGACAGGGGCCAAAAACATTCAGTACTTC.

This clonotype was detected a few times. V usage is TRBV5-1 and J usage is TRBJ1-2; 9 positions agree with TRBD1. J lost 6 bases, V lost 4 bases, and 4 bases had no gene match. The germline V gene has CDR1 SGHRS and CDR2 YFSETQ. This CDR3 spans 13 amino acids. The CDR3 region has the DNA TGCGCCAGCAGCGGGGACAGGGTAAATGGCTACACCTTC. This sequence encodes CASSGDRVNGYTF.

CDR3 amino acids: CASSPLGSPLGYTF. CDR3 in DNA: TGTGCCAGCTCACCCCTCGGGTCCCCCCTCGGCTACACCTTC. The chain is built from TRBV18 and TRBJ1-2; D gene unclear. Germline CDR1 is KGHSH and CDR2 is LQKENI. Trimming removed 3 bases at V and 8 bases at J, with 16 bases between. This CDR3 spans 14 amino acids.

This clonotype was recorded at least ten times. The chain uses TRBV3-1 and TRBJ2-2; D might be TRBD2 (7 bases). The CDR3 length is 14 residues. V shed 5 bases and J shed 3 bases, with 10 bases lying between them. Germline values: CDR1 LGHDT, CDR2 YNNKEL (reference sequence). This CDR3 reads CASSGGAHTGELFF. Written as DNA, the CDR3 is TGTGCCAGCAGCGGGGGGGCCCACACCGGGGAGCTGTTTTTT.

This clonotype showed up just a few times. This rearrangement joins TRBV29-1 to TRBJ2-7; unclear D gene. The CDR3 totals 13 residues. With 4 bases removed from V and 0 bases from J, the gap between germline ends came to 10 bases. Germline CDR1 and CDR2: SQVTM and ANQGSEA. The CDR3 DNA follows: TGCAGCGTTGTCTCCACCCTCTCCTACGAGCAGTACTTC. Amino acid sequence: CSVVSTLSYEQYF.

The chain is built from TRBV20-1 and TRBJ2-7; TRBD1 is a possible D gene (6 bases). The CDR3 has 14 amino acids. Trimming took 4 bases from V and 0 from J, leaving 13 bases between them. Germline lookup yields CDR1 DFQATT and CDR2 SNEGSKA (reference sequence). The CDR3 bases are TGCAGTGCTAACCGGGACACCTACTCCTACGAGCAGTACTTC. Amino acids: CSANRDTYSYEQYF.

The count of this clonotype is one. The J gene is TRBJ2-7, the V gene TRBV7-9, with a possible D match to TRBD2 (5 bases). V shed 5 bases and J shed 3 bases, with 11 bases lying between them. CDR3 size: 13 residues. Germline V gives CDR1 SEHNR, CDR2 FQNEAQ (reference sequence). DNA of the CDR3: TGTGCCAGCAGCCCCTTAGGACTCTACGAGCAGTACTTC. Protein: CASSPLGLYEQYF.

V is TRBV10-3 and J is TRBJ2-1, with D unclear. There are 15 residues in the CDR3. Trimming took off 0 bases at V and 1 base at J, with 7 bases between the two ends. From germline, CDR1 is ENHRY and CDR2 SYGVKD. The CDR3 region has the DNA TGTGCCATCAGTGAGTCCACAGAGTCCTACAATGAGCAGTTCTTC. Amino acid sequence: CAISESTESYNEQFF.

The rearrangement uses TRBV14 and TRBJ2-6; no clear D gene. The germline gives CDR1 SGHDN, CDR2 FVKESK. This CDR3 has 13 residues. The V and J ends lost 3 bases and 6 bases respectively, with 6 bases between them. The CDR3 loop reads CASSQFLANVLTF. The CDR3 nucleotides read TGTGCCAGCAGCCAGTTCTTGGCCAACGTCCTGACTTTC.

This clonotype was seen at least ten times. The V gene is TRBV5-6, the J gene TRBJ1-2; D is unclear. The V end lost 3 bases, the J end lost 0 bases, and 6 bases lay between the germline ends. The germline CDR1 and CDR2 sequences are SGHDT and YYEEEE. The CDR3 has 13 amino acids. The CDR3 nucleotides read TGTGCCAGCAGCTGGGGTACTAACTATGGCTACACCTTC. Translating it yields CASSWGTNYGYTF.

The genes are TRBV4-3 and TRBJ2-5, with TRBD1 as a possible D gene (5 bases). CDR1 LGHNA and CDR2 YSLEER come from the germline V gene. V lost 0 bases to trimming and J lost 2 bases, with 16 bases between them. This CDR3 is built from 17 residues. The CDR3 here is CASSQDLRFDRQETQYF. Written as DNA, the CDR3 is TGCGCCAGCAGCCAAGATTTGAGGTTTGACAGACAAGAGACCCAGTACTTC.

Here the CDR3 DNA reads TGCAGTGCTCCGCACGGGGGCCTTGATACGCAGTATTTT. Translated, it gives CSAPHGGLDTQYF. The chain carries TRBV20-1 and TRBJ2-3, with D perhaps matching TRBD1 or TRBD2 (6 bases each). V was cut by 5 bases and J by 6 bases, with 15 bases left in between. Germline lookup yields CDR1 DFQATT and CDR2 SNEGSKA (reference sequence). The length of the CDR3 is 13 residues.

The CDR3 bases are TGCGCCAGCAGTCCCTTTATGACTACAGATACGCAGTATTTT. Translating it yields CASSPFMTTDTQYF. The chain employs TRBV4-3 and TRBJ2-3, with D hard to call. CDR3 length: 14 residues. Germline V gives CDR1 LGHNA, CDR2 YSLEER. Trimming took 6 bases from V and 3 from J, leaving 13 bases between them.

J is TRBJ2-7 and V is TRBV12-3 or TRBV12-4; 7 positions agree with TRBD1. V was pared by 3 bases and J by 2 bases, with 7 bases of the junction left unmatched. The CDR3 is made up of 15 amino acids. The CDR3 sequence: CASSFDRAGPYEQYF. The DNA of the CDR3 is TGTGCCAGCAGTTTCGACAGGGCGGGCCCCTACGAGCAGTACTTC.

This clonotype has a handful of counts. The chain carries TRBV5-5 and TRBJ2-2, with 14 bases identical to TRBD2. V dropped 3 bases and J dropped 6; count of bases not matched to a gene: 10. Germline V gives CDR1 SGHKS, CDR2 YYEKEE (reference sequence). The CDR3 sequence is 18 residues long. CDR3 DNA: TGTGCCAGCAGCTCCGGACTAGCGGGGGGCCCATCTCCCGGGGAGCTGTTTTTT. Translating it yields CASSSGLAGGPSPGELFF.

The genes are TRBV19 and TRBJ2-2, with D maybe TRBD2 (5 bases). The V gene's germline CDR1 is LNHDA and CDR2 SQIVND (reference sequence). The CDR3 consists of 16 residues. V was trimmed by 7 bases and J by 5 bases, leaving 20 bases between them. CDR3 sequence (DNA): TGTGCCAGTATCCCTGTTGCCCATCGAGGGACCGGGGAGCTGTTTTTT. This gives the protein CASIPVAHRGTGELFF. The complete variable domain, with remaining parts taken from reference TRBV19 and TRBJ2-2, reads DGGITQSPKYLFRKEGQNVTLSCEQNLNHDAMYWYRQDPGQGLRLIYYSQIVNDFQKGDIAEGYSVSREKKESFPLTVTSAQKNPTAFYLCASIPVAHRGTGELFFGEGSRLTVL.

The table lists this clonotype with many counts. The chain employs TRBV7-9 and TRBJ2-1, with TRBD2 matching 8 bases. CDR1 and CDR2 (germline): SEHNR, FQNEAQ (reference sequence). The junction had 10 bases not matched to a gene; V was cut back by 6 bases and J by 0 bases. The CDR3 totals 17 residues. The CDR3 reads CASRSILAENSYNEQFF. The CDR3 nucleotides are TGTGCCAGCAGGTCTATACTAGCGGAAAACTCCTACAATGAGCAGTTCTTC.

The genes are TRBV20-1 and TRBJ2-1, with D hard to call. Germline loops: CDR1 DFQATT, CDR2 SNEGSKA (reference sequence). Trimming pared 5 bases from V and 0 bases from J, leaving 11 bases between. This CDR3 is 14 amino acids long. The CDR3, as DNA: TGCAGTGCTGACGGTTATAGCTCCTACAATGAGCAGTTCTTC. This translates into CSADGYSSYNEQFF.

J is TRBJ2-1 and V is TRBV10-3; TRBD1 matches at 8 bases. CDR1 and CDR2 (germline): ENHRY, SYGVKD. The CDR3 spans 14 residues. V gave up 4 bases and J gave up 8 bases; unmatched junction bases: 7. The CDR3 region has the DNA TGTGCCATCAGTGTGGACAGGGCAAAGTATGAGCAGTTCTTC. This encodes CAISVDRAKYEQFF.

This clonotype was detected many times. The chain combines TRBV20-1 with TRBJ2-5; 11 bases match TRBD2. CDR1 and CDR2 from the germline V gene are DFQATT and SNEGSKA (reference sequence). J gave up 6 bases and V 0 bases, and 18 bases lay outside the gene matches. The CDR3 has 19 amino acids. The chain's CDR3 is CSARERRDLAGGRSKTQYF. The CDR3 DNA sequence: TGCAGTGCTAGAGAAAGGCGGGATCTAGCGGGAGGAAGGAGTAAGACCCAGTACTTC.

This clonotype was observed at least ten times. The chain employs TRBV20-1 and TRBJ2-5; 9 bases match TRBD2. The V gene's germline CDR1 is DFQATT and CDR2 SNEGSKA (reference sequence). This CDR3 is built from 13 residues. Trimming took 2 bases from V and 2 from J; bases not matched to a gene: 0. CDR3 DNA: TGCAGTGCTAGACTAGCGGGACAAGAGACCCAGTACTTC. This codes for CSARLAGQETQYF.